Listed here are 5 T cell receptor beta chains from one sample, sequenced in a study of T cell repertoires in cytomegalovirus infection. These TCRs' antigens remain unknown. One entry per CDR3 protein, called by TCRdb with MiXCR from the reads. The data show 800,000 to 950,000 distinct CDR3 sequences, about 33% seen once. Sequences were derived from cultured CD8+ T cells from PBMCs, sampled from culture after CMV antigen stimulation. These receptors came from a human donor in good health (CMV status not recorded). Some clones in this sample may be carry-over from other donors' samples.

V gene TRBV19 combines with J gene TRBJ2-2, with TRBD1 identical over 7 bases. The J segment lost 6 bases and the V segment lost 8 bases, leaving 6 bases of the junction unmatched. The germline gives CDR1 LNHDA, CDR2 SQIVND (reference sequence). The CDR3 spans 13 residues. Here the CDR3 reads CASDDRAAGELFF. CDR3 sequence (DNA): TGTGCCAGTGATGACAGGGCCGCCGGGGAGCTGTTTTTT.

The chain carries TRBV4-1 and TRBJ2-5; 7 bases fit TRBD1. The CDR3 has 16 residues. CDR1 MGHRA and CDR2 YSYEKL come from the germline V gene. Trimming took 1 base from V and 5 from J; bases not matched to a gene: 10. The CDR3 loop reads CASSQVLGTDRETQYF. CDR3 in DNA: TGCGCCAGCAGCCAAGTTCTTGGGACAGACCGGGAGACCCAGTACTTC.

This clonotype was found a few times. The V and J genes are TRBV27 and TRBJ2-7; 8 bases map to TRBD1. Trimming removed 2 bases from V and 3 bases from J; junction bases left unmatched: 9. The germline gives CDR1 MNHEY, CDR2 SMNVEV (reference sequence). The CDR3 consists of 16 residues. The CDR3 protein is CASSLAPEQGVYEQYF. In DNA form, the CDR3 reads TGTGCCAGCAGTTTAGCCCCCGAACAGGGGGTCTACGAGCAGTACTTC.

The chain joins TRBV6-1 to TRBJ2-7, with D tentatively TRBD1 (6 bases). The CDR3 totals 13 residues. V was trimmed by 4 bases and J by 6 bases, leaving 13 bases between them. Germline-derived CDR1 and CDR2 are MNHNS and SASEGT. The CDR3 reads CASSATGFREQYF. The CDR3 region has the DNA TGTGCCAGCAGTGCGACAGGCTTCCGCGAGCAGTACTTC.

This clonotype was seen a few times. The V and J genes are TRBV4-1 and TRBJ2-2; D is unresolved. Germline assignment: CDR1 MGHRA and CDR2 YSYEKL. Trimming took 5 bases from V and 6 from J, leaving 16 bases between them. The CDR3 consists of 15 residues. Written as DNA, the CDR3 is TGCGCCAGCAGCACGCCTTTAGGTGGGGCCGGGGAGCTGTTTTTT. This codes for CASSTPLGGAGELFF.